This T cell receptor (beta chain) was obtained from a study of blood T cells in healthy people across ages. Study-level points and caveats: Fewer expanded clones and more diversity marked long-lived versus aged donors. Investigators viewed diversity estimates from one million T cells as underestimates, the study reported. Samples with more naive T cells showed higher observed beta diversity.

The germline gives CDR1 SQVTM, CDR2 ANQGSEA. This CDR3 region has 14 residues. Trimming at V came to 7 bases and at J to 6 bases, leaving 10 bases not matched to a gene. Primed by a sample-barcoded 5' primer and a J-beta primer mix, a second PCR proceeded for roughly 6 to 12 cycles. Each cDNA molecule received a tag from a template-switch adaptor that had 12 random nucleotides. TCRdb passed the 5' RACE reads through MiXCR, listing each CDR3 protein once. This table holds around 1,700,000 distinct CDR3 sequences, 28% found once. This clonotype was detected ten times or more. Its cognate antigen is unknown.

The V and J genes are TRBV29-1 and TRBJ2-1; 9 bases line up with TRBD2. The sequenced sample was blood. This clonotype was obtained from a woman in her 30s in good health. The CDR3 bases are TGCAGCGCAAGGGGACTAGCCCTGAGCAATGAGCAGTTCTTC. The encoded protein is CSARGLALSNEQFF.